The 23 T cell receptor beta chains below all came from one sample that was sequenced in a study of CD8 T cells in Susac syndrome. The RNA, about 0.45 to 1 ug, was put through reverse transcription using random hexamers. TCRdb analysed the immunoSEQ multiplex PCR reads with MiXCR anew, one entry per CDR3 protein. Here the sample spans 250,000 to 300,000 distinct CDR3 sequences, roughly 85% being singletons. Sequencing was carried out using CD8+ T cells from PBMCs. Receptors originate from a human donor with multiple sclerosis.

CDR3 in DNA: TGCGCCAGCAGCTTGACCTCTAAGACTGAAGCTTTCTTT. As protein: CASSLTSKTEAFF. This chain connects TRBV5-1 to TRBJ1-1; D unresolved. CDR1 and CDR2 (germline): SGHRS, YFSETQ. V was pared by 1 base and J by 5 bases, with 9 bases between. This CDR3 has 13 residues. The whole variable domain, remainder taken from reference TRBV5-1 and TRBJ1-1, is KAGVTQTPRYLIKTRGQQVTLSCSPISGHRSVSWYQQTPGQGLQFLFEYFSETQRNKGNFPGRFSGRQFSNSRSEMNVSTLELGDSALYLCASSLTSKTEAFFGQGTRLTVV.

The CDR3 nucleotides read TGTGCCAGCAGACCCCGGATAGGCACAGATACGCAGTATTTT. Protein product: CASRPRIGTDTQYF. The chain has TRBV6-5 and TRBJ2-3; unclear D gene. The CDR3 runs to 14 residues. CDR1 and CDR2 from the germline V gene are MNHEY and SVGAGI. The germline V and J ends were trimmed by 6 bases and 1 base, with 11 bases remaining between them.

The rearrangement joins TRBV30 to TRBJ2-5; D uncertain. Germline V gene sequence: CDR1 GTSNPN, CDR2 SVGIG (reference sequence). Trimming left V 0 bases short and J 3 bases short, with 8 bases between. The CDR3 sequence is 13 residues long. The CDR3 is CAWSVDGKETQYF. CDR3 nucleotide sequence: TGTGCCTGGAGTGTAGACGGAAAAGAGACCCAGTACTTC.

Notes on this clonotype: A junction end diverges from the germline sequence, so it may reflect a read error. V usage is TRBV9 and J usage is TRBJ2-4, with D perhaps assigned TRBD1 or TRBD2 (6 bases each). CDR3 size: 20 residues. Germline V CDR1 and CDR2: SGDLS, YYNGEE. CDR3 in amino acids: CANSVVVWGGQSLAKNIQYF. The DNA for the CDR3 is TGTGCCAACAGCGTAGTTGTTTGGGGAGGACAGTCCCTAGCCAAAAACATTCAGTACTTC.

V is TRBV9 and J is TRBJ2-3; D unresolved. CDR3 size: 12 residues. Germline values: CDR1 SGDLS, CDR2 YYNGEE. Between the trimmed V and J ends, which lost 4 bases and 4 bases, there was a span of 7 bases. The CDR3 sequence is CASSFTADTQYF. CDR3 nucleotide sequence: TGTGCCAGCAGCTTCACGGCAGATACGCAGTATTTT.

The chain carries TRBV13 and TRBJ2-5; 9 positions match TRBD2. Germline V gives CDR1 PRHDT, CDR2 FYEKMQ (reference sequence). This CDR3 comprises 15 residues. J gave up 5 bases and V 2 bases, and 6 bases lay outside the gene matches. The CDR3, as DNA: TGTGCCAGCAGCTTATCAGCTAGCGGGACGGAGACCCAGTACTTC. Translation: CASSLSASGTETQYF.

The V and J genes are TRBV5-1 and TRBJ2-7; 10 bases match TRBD1. The V and J ends lost 5 bases and 6 bases, in that order; junction bases with no gene match: 2. The CDR3 loop spans 12 amino acids. From germline, CDR1 is SGHRS and CDR2 YFSETQ. Written as DNA, the CDR3 is TGCGCCAGCAGGAGGACAGGGGGCGAGCAGTACTTC. Protein sequence: CASRRTGGEQYF.

Written as DNA, the CDR3 is TGTGCCAGTAGTATCCATGTGGGGGGGACAGCTTGGAACACTGAAGCTTTCTTT. It yields the protein CASSIHVGGTAWNTEAFF. The chain is built from TRBV19 and TRBJ1-1; TRBD1 matches 7 bases. The germline gives CDR1 LNHDA, CDR2 SQIVND (reference sequence). The CDR3 extends over 18 amino acids. V was pared by 3 bases and J by 1 base, with 14 bases of the junction left unmatched.

This rearrangement joins TRBV19 to TRBJ1-2; a weak D match, TRBD1 (5 bases). Germline values: CDR1 LNHDA, CDR2 SQIVND (reference sequence). The length of the CDR3 is 12 residues. The V end lost 9 bases, the J end lost 1 base, and 9 bases lay between the germline ends. This CDR3 is CASHRFNYGYTF. The CDR3 region has the DNA TGTGCCAGCCACAGGTTTAACTATGGCTACACCTTC.

The CDR3 sequence: CASRPLAGRSGELFF. In DNA form, the CDR3 reads TGTGCCAGCAGACCCTTAGCGGGACGGTCCGGGGAGCTGTTTTTT. J is TRBJ2-2 and V is TRBV28; 8 positions agree with TRBD2. Per the germline V gene, CDR1 is MDHEN and CDR2 is SYDVKM. This CDR3 is 15 amino acids long. V shed 6 bases, J shed 6 bases, and the junction held 9 bases outside the gene matches.

The chain uses TRBV6-1 and TRBJ1-5; possible D gene TRBD1, 5 bases. This CDR3 is built from 13 residues. The V end lost 8 bases, the J end lost 7 bases, and 15 bases lay between the germline ends. The V gene's germline CDR1 is MNHNS and CDR2 SASEGT. This chain's CDR3 is CASADAGTQPQHF. As DNA, the CDR3 is TGTGCCAGCGCCGACGCAGGGACGCAGCCCCAGCATTTT.

This chain links TRBV9 with TRBJ1-2, with D possibly TRBD1 on 6 matching bases. Per germline, CDR1 SGDLS and CDR2 YYNGEE. CDR3 length equals 14 residues. Trimming stripped 0 bases from V and 4 bases from J, with 10 bases between. CDR3 in amino acids: CASSVGGRGYGYTF. In DNA, the CDR3 is TGTGCCAGCAGCGTAGGGGGCAGGGGCTATGGCTACACCTTC.

This chain links TRBV4-3 with TRBJ1-1; D call uncertain. Per the germline V gene, CDR1 is LGHNA and CDR2 is YSLEER. CDR3 length: 13 amino acids. V was pared by 4 bases and J by 0 bases, with 6 bases between. The CDR3 loop is CASSPKMNTEAFF. The CDR3 DNA reads TGCGCCAGCAGCCCGAAGATGAACACTGAAGCTTTCTTT.

This chain connects TRBV2 to TRBJ2-1; a possible D gene is TRBD1 (6 bases). CDR1 SNHLY and CDR2 FYNNEI come from the germline V gene. The V end was cut by 10 bases, the J end by 12 bases, with 22 bases between. CDR3 length: 13 amino acids. CDR3: CATYPRQEEGQFF. CDR3 DNA sequence: TGTGCCACCTACCCTAGACAGGAAGAGGGGCAGTTCTTC.

The chain employs TRBV6-1 and TRBJ2-5; TRBD2 agrees at 10 bases. This CDR3 is 16 amino acids long. V lost 6 bases, J lost 2 bases, and 9 bases stayed unmatched. The germline V gene has CDR1 MNHNS and CDR2 SASEGT. CDR3 sequence (DNA): TGTGCCAGCAGGCCCCCGGCTAGCGGGGGACAAGAGACCCAGTACTTC. The encoded protein is CASRPPASGGQETQYF.

This clonotype has only a few counts. The chain links TRBV4-1 to TRBJ2-3; D remains unclear. V lost 4 bases and J 1 base, leaving 12 bases between the germline ends. The germline gives CDR1 MGHRA, CDR2 YSYEKL. This CDR3 contains 15 residues. In DNA form, the CDR3 reads TGCGCCAGCAGCCCCCGAGACCCCGGCACAGATACGCAGTATTTT. Its protein is CASSPRDPGTDTQYF.

This clonotype was picked up one time. This chain uses TRBV30 with TRBJ2-7; 9 positions agree with TRBD2. Per germline, CDR1 GTSNPN and CDR2 SVGIG (reference sequence). The CDR3 spans 14 residues. Trimming cost V 2 bases and J 2 bases; bases outside gene matches: 4. The CDR3 here is CAWSLAGNTYEQYF. The CDR3 DNA is TGTGCCTGGAGTCTAGCGGGAAATACCTACGAGCAGTACTTC. The full variable domain, its missing parts supplied by reference TRBV30 and TRBJ2-7, is SQTIHQWPATLVQPVGSPLSLECTVEGTSNPNLYWYRQAAGRGLQLLFYSVGIGQISSEVPQNLSASRPQDRQFILSSKKLLLSDSGFYLCAWSLAGNTYEQYFGPGTRLTVT.

There are a few counts of this clonotype. The rearrangement links TRBV4-2 to TRBJ1-1; D not resolved. The germline V gene has CDR1 LGHNA and CDR2 YNFKEQ. This CDR3 comprises 15 residues. V lost 4 bases to trimming and J lost 0 bases, with 12 bases between them. CDR3 region: CASSLERQVNTEAFF. The DNA for the CDR3 is TGTGCCAGCAGCCTCGAGAGGCAGGTGAACACTGAAGCTTTCTTT.

The V gene is TRBV9, the J gene TRBJ2-5, with a tentative D call TRBD2 (7 bases). V was clipped by 3 bases and J by 2 bases, with 14 bases between them. This CDR3 spans 15 amino acids. Germline-derived CDR1 and CDR2 are SGDLS and YYNGEE. Here the CDR3 DNA reads TGTGCCAGCAGCGCCAAGGGGGGGTCGCAAGAGACCCAGTACTTC. Translation gives CASSAKGGSQETQYF.

The sample holds one count of this clonotype. The germline gene is not matched at one end of the junction; a read error may be the cause. V is TRBV4-2 and J is TRBJ2-7; TRBD2 matches 10 bases. Germline lookup yields CDR1 LGHNA and CDR2 YNFKEQ. There are 15 residues in the CDR3. CDR3 DNA: TGTGCCAGCAGCCAAGGGACTAGCGGCTCCTACGAGCGGTACTTC. Its translation is CASSQGTSGSYERYF.

This clonotype was detected once. This CDR3 reads CASSPGQGWADTQYF. CDR3 coding DNA: TGTGCCAGCAGCCCGGGACAGGGGTGGGCAGATACGCAGTATTTT. This chain uses TRBV14 with TRBJ2-3; 10 bases agree with TRBD1. Germline lookup yields CDR1 SGHDN and CDR2 FVKESK. The J segment lost 4 bases and the V segment lost 4 bases, leaving 5 bases of the junction unmatched. The CDR3 loop spans 15 amino acids.

This sequence joins TRBV11-3 and TRBJ2-2, with a weak D call TRBD1 (5 bases). Trimming took off 0 bases at V and 0 bases at J, with 11 bases between the two ends. The CDR3 consists of 17 residues. Per germline, CDR1 SGHNT and CDR2 YENEEA. This CDR3 reads CASSLEATETNTGELFF. The CDR3 coding sequence is TGTGCCAGCAGCTTAGAGGCGACAGAAACGAACACCGGGGAGCTGTTTTTT.

The J gene is TRBJ2-7, the V gene TRBV12-3 or TRBV12-4; D tentatively reads TRBD1 or TRBD2 (5 bases each). V shed 7 bases and J shed 0 bases, with 13 bases lying between them. CDR3 length: 14 amino acids. The CDR3 loop reads CASTTGTYSYEQYF. For the CDR3, the DNA is TGTGCCAGCACCACCGGGACCTACTCCTACGAGCAGTACTTC.